This TCR beta chain was recorded in a study of CD8+CD57+ T cells in acquired aplastic anemia. Across the whole study: DNA from sorted CD4+ and CD8+ cells averaged around 3 ug. General study points: Patients were compared with controls for CD8+ Simpson's diversity, and no significant difference emerged. Overlap between patients and controls comprised twenty-nine CD8+ CDR3 sequences.

This clonotype showed up many times. Its antigen is still unknown. Profiles of TCR beta VDJ and CDR3 were generated from a genomic DNA template. TCRdb re-analysed the reads in MiXCR, keeping a single row per CDR3 protein. This repertoire shows about 210,000 distinct CDR3 sequences, almost 35% found once; its top ten account for around 1.1%. The sequenced sample consisted of sorted CD4+, CD8+, or CD8+CD57+ T cells (not recorded which) from PBMCs. The sequence derives from a human donor in good health, serving as a control.

The CDR3 DNA reads TGTGCCAGCAAAACAGGGCTGAACACTGAAGCTTTCTTT. The encoded protein is CASKTGLNTEAFF. The rearrangement links TRBV10-3 to TRBJ1-1; tentative D call: TRBD1 (6 bases). The V end lost 10 bases, the J end lost 0 bases, and 12 bases lay between the germline ends. The CDR3 consists of 13 residues. Germline-derived CDR1 and CDR2 are ENHRY and SYGVKD.